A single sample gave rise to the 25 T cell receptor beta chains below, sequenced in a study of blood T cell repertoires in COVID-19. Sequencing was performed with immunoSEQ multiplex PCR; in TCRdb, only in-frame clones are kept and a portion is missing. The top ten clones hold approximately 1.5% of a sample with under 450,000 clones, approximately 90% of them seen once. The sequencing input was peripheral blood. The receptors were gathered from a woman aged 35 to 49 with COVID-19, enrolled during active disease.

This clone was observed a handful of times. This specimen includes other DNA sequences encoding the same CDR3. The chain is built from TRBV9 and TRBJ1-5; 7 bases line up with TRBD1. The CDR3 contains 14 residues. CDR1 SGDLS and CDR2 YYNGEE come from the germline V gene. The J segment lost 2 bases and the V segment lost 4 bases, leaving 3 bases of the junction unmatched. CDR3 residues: CASSPDRGNQPQHF. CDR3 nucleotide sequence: TGTGCCAGCAGCCCTGACAGGGGCAATCAGCCCCAGCATTTT.

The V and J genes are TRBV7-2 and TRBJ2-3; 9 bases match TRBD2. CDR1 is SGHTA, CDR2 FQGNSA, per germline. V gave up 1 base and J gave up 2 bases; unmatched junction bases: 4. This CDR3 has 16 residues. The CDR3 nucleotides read TGTGCCAGCAGCTTAGGTAGCGGGAGTTCCACAGATACGCAGTATTTT. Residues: CASSLGSGSSTDTQYF.

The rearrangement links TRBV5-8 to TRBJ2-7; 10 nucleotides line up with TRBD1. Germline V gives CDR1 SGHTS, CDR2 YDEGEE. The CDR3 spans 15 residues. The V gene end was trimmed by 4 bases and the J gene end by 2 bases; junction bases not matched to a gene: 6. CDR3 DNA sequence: TGTGCCAGCAGCATGGGGACAGGGGAGGCCTACGAGCAGTACTTC. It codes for CASSMGTGEAYEQYF.

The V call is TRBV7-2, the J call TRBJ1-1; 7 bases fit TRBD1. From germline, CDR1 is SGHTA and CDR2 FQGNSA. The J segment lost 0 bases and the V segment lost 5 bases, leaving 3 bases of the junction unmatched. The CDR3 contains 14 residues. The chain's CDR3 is CASSVTGLNTEAFF. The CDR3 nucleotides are TGTGCCAGCAGCGTGACAGGGCTGAACACTGAAGCTTTCTTT.

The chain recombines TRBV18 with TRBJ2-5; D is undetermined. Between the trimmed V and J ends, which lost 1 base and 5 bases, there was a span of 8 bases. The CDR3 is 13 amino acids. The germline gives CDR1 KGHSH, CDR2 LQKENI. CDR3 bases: TGTGCCAGCTCACCACGGGTGAGGGAGACCCAGTACTTC. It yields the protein CASSPRVRETQYF.

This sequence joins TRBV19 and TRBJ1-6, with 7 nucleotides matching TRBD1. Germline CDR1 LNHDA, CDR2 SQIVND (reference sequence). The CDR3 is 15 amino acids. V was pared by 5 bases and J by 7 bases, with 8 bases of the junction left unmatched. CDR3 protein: CASSARGQLNSPLHF. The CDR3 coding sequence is TGTGCCAGTAGTGCCCGGGGACAGTTAAATTCACCCCTCCACTTT.

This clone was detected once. CDR3 coding DNA: TGTGCCAGCAGCGACAGGGACGGGGGCAATCAGCCCCAGCATTTT. Its translation: CASSDRDGGNQPQHF. The chain couples TRBV27 to TRBJ1-5, with TRBD1 matching over 7 bases. The J segment lost 2 bases and the V segment lost 6 bases, leaving 7 bases of the junction unmatched. The CDR3 is 15 amino acids. The germline gives CDR1 MNHEY, CDR2 SMNVEV (reference sequence).

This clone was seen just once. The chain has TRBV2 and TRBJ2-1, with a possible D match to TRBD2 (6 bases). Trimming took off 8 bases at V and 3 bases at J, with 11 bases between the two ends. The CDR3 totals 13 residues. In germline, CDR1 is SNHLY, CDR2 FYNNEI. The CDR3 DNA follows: TGTGCCAGCGGGAGGCCATTCTACAATGAGCAGTTCTTC. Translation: CASGRPFYNEQFF.

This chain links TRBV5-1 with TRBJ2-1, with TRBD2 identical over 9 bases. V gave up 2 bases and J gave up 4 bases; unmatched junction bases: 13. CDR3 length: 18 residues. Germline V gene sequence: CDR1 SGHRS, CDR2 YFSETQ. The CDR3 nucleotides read TGCGCCAGCAGCTTCGATGTGCTGCCCAGCGGGGGGTACAATGAGCAGTTCTTC. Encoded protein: CASSFDVLPSGGYNEQFF. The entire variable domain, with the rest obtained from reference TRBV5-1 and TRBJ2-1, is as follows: KAGVTQTPRYLIKTRGQQVTLSCSPISGHRSVSWYQQTPGQGLQFLFEYFSETQRNKGNFPGRFSGRQFSNSRSEMNVSTLELGDSALYLCASSFDVLPSGGYNEQFFGPGTRLTVL.

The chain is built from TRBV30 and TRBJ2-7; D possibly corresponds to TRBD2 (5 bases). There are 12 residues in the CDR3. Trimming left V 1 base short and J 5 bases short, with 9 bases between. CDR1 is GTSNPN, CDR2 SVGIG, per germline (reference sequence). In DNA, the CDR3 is TGTGCCTGGAGTGAGCGGTTGCACGAGCAGTACTTC. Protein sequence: CAWSERLHEQYF.

The CDR3 sequence: CASSERLAGGSEQFF. The CDR3 bases are TGTGCCAGCAGTGAACGACTAGCGGGGGGCAGTGAGCAGTTCTTC. The chain couples TRBV6-1 to TRBJ2-1; 13 bases align to TRBD2. V was pared by 2 bases and J by 9 bases, with 4 bases of the junction left unmatched. The CDR3 sequence is 15 residues long. Germline CDR1 reads MNHNS; CDR2 reads SASEGT.

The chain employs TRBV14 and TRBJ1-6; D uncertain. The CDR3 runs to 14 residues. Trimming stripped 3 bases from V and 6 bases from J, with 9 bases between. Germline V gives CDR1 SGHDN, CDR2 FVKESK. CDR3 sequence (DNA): TGTGCCAGCAGCCACGCGGGGAGTAATTCACCCCTCCACTTT. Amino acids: CASSHAGSNSPLHF.

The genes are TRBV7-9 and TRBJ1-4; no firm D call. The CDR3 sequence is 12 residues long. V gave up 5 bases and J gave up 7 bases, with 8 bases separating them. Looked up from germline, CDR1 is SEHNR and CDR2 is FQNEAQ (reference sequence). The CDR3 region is CASSNHGEKLFF. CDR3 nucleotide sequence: TGTGCCAGCAGCAACCACGGTGAAAAACTGTTTTTT.

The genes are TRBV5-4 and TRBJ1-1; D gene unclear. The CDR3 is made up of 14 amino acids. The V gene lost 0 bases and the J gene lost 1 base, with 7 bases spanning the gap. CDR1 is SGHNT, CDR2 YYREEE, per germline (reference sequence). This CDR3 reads CASSLGRENTEAFF. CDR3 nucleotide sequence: TGTGCCAGCAGCTTGGGGAGGGAGAACACTGAAGCTTTCTTT. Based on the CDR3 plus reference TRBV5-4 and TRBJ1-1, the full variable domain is ETGVTQSPTHLIKTRGQQVTLRCSSQSGHNTVSWYQQALGQGPQFIFQYYREEENGRGNFPPRFSGLQFPNYSSELNVNALELDDSALYLCASSLGRENTEAFFGQGTRLTVV.

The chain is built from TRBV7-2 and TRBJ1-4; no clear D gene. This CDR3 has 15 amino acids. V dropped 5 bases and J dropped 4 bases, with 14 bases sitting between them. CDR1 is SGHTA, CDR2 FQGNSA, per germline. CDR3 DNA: TGTGCCAGCAGCCCTAGTGTTACCGATAATGAAAAACTGTTTTTT. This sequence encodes CASSPSVTDNEKLFF.

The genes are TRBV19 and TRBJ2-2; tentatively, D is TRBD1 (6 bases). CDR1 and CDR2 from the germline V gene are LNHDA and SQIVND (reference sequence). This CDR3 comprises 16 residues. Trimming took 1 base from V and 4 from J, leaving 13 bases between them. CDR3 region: CASSIGRGGFTGELFF. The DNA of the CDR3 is TGTGCCAGTAGTATAGGGAGAGGGGGATTCACCGGGGAGCTGTTTTTT.

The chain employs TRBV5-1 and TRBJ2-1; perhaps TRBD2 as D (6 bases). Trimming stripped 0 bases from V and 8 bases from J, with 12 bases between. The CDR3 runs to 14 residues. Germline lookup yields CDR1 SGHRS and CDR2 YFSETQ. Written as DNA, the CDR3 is TGCGCCAGCAGCTTGGAGCGGGCGGTGGATGAGCAGTTCTTC. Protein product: CASSLERAVDEQFF.

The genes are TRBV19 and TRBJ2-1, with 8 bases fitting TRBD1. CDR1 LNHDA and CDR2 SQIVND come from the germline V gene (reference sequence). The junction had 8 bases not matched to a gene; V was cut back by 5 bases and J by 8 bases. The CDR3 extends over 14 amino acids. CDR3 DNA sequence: TGTGCCAGTAGTTTCAGGACAGGGAAGGATGAGCAGTTCTTC. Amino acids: CASSFRTGKDEQFF.

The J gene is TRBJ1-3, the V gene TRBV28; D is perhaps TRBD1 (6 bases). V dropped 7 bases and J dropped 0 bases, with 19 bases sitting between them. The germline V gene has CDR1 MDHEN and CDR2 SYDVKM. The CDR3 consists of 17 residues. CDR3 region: CASTRPGGPSSGNTIYF. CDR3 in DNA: TGTGCCAGCACCCGCCCGGGGGGCCCTAGCTCTGGAAACACCATATATTTT. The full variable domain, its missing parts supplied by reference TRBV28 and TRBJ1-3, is DVKVTQSSRYLVKRTGEKVFLECVQDMDHENMFWYRQDPGLGLRLIYFSYDVKMKEKGDIPEGYSVSREKKERFSLILESASTNQTSMYLCASTRPGGPSSGNTIYFGEGSWLTVV.

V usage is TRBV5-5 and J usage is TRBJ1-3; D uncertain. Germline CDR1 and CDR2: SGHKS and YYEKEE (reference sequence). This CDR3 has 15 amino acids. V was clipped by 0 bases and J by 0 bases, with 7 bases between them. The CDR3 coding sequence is TGTGCCAGCAGCTTGGGGGCGTTCTCTGGAAACACCATATATTTT. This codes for CASSLGAFSGNTIYF. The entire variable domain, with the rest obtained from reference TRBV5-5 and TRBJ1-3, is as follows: DAGVTQSPTHLIKTRGQQVTLRCSPISGHKSVSWYQQVLGQGPQFIFQYYEKEERGRGNFPDRFSARQFPNYSSELNVNALLLGDSALYLCASSLGAFSGNTIYFGEGSWLTVV.

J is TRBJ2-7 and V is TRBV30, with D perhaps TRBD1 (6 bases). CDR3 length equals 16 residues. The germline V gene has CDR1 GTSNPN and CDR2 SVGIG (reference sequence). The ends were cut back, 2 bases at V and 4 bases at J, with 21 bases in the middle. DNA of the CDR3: TGTGCCTGGAGTTATCTGGGGGCGCCGGACTTATACGAGCAGTACTTC. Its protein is CAWSYLGAPDLYEQYF.

CDR3 sequence: CASSGQESYEQYF. CDR3 nucleotide sequence: TGTGCCAGCAGTGGACAGGAGTCCTACGAGCAGTACTTC. The V gene is TRBV28, the J gene TRBJ2-7; 7 nucleotides align to TRBD1. The ends lost 5 bases at V and 1 base at J; junction bases unmatched: 2. Germline CDR1 is MDHEN and CDR2 is SYDVKM. This CDR3 region has 13 residues. The variable domain in full, with the rest retrieved from reference TRBV28 and TRBJ2-7, is DVKVTQSSRYLVKRTGEKVFLECVQDMDHENMFWYRQDPGLGLRLIYFSYDVKMKEKGDIPEGYSVSREKKERFSLILESASTNQTSMYLCASSGQESYEQYFGPGTRLTVT.

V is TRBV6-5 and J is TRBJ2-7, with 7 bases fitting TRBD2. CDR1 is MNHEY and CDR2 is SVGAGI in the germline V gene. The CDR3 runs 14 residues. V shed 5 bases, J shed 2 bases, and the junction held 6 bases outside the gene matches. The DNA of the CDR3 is TGTGCCAGCAGTCCCTCCGGGACTACCTACGAGCAGTACTTC. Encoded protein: CASSPSGTTYEQYF.

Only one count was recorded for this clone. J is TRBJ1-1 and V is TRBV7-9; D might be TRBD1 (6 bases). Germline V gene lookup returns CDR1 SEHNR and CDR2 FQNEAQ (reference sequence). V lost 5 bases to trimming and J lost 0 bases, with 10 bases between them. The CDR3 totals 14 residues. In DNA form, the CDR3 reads TGTGCCAGCAGCCCTGGACAGATGAACACTGAAGCTTTCTTT. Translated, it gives CASSPGQMNTEAFF. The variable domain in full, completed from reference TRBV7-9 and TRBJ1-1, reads DTGVSQNPRHKITKRGQNVTFRCDPISEHNRLYWYRQTLGQGPEFLTYFQNEAQLEKSRLLSDRFSAERPKGSFSTLEIQRTEQGDSAMYLCASSPGQMNTEAFFGQGTRLTVV.

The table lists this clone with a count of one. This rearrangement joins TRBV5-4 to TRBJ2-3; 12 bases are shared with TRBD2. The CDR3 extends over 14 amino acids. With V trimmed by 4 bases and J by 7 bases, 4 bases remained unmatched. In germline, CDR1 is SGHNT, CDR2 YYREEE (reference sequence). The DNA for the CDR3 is TGTGCCAGCAGCGGACTAGCGGGGACAAATACGCAGTATTTT. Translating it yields CASSGLAGTNTQYF.